This T cell receptor beta chain came from a study of long-term antiretroviral therapy in people with HIV. The immunoSEQ assay was v3.0, run at survey level. Each sample aimed for about 35,000-50,000 sequenced T-cell genomes. This table comes from immunoSEQ multiplex PCR, and its TCRdb copy is limited to in-frame clones, with some not included. The sample has some 31,000 clones; around 96% are singletons. This clone was seen only once. This CDR3 has 14 amino acids. V was clipped by 3 bases and J by 1 base, with 10 bases between them. From germline, CDR1 is SGDLS and CDR2 YYNGEE. The sample was unsorted PBMCs, taken 5.3 years after starting antiretroviral therapy. J is TRBJ1-2 and V is TRBV9, with D possibly being TRBD1 (5 bases). The sequence was collected from a young man with HIV. CDR3 sequence: CASSADGGNYGYTF. The CDR3 DNA reads TGTGCCAGCAGCGCAGACGGGGGTAACTATGGCTACACCTTC.